This is a list of T cell receptor beta chains from one sample in a study of cytomegalovirus exposure and HLA in healthy donors. Data came from immunoSEQ multiplex PCR; TCRdb stores just in-frame clones and leaves some out. Of about 130,000 clones detected, 70% to 80% appear once; the ten largest clones hold 3.1%. The sample was PBMCs. These TCRs come from a man younger than 40 in good health and CMV-seronegative. Both conserved end residues are part of each CDR3. A D gene is named only where the DNA matches it firmly. Clone size appears in some rows only: once, few, many, or a class for an expanded clone.

j_call v_call d_call clone_size cdr3_nt cdr3_aa
TRBJ2-1 TRBV19 NA few TGTGCCAGTAGACCCCCTAGCAACAATGAGCAGTTCTTC CASRPPSNNEQFF
TRBJ1-2 TRBV2 NA NA TGTGCCAGCAGTGAGACAGGCGATAACTATGGCTACACCTTC CASSETGDNYGYTF
TRBJ2-7 TRBV9 TRBD2 NA TGTGCCAGTGGACTAGCGGAAAACTACGAGCAGTACTTC CASGLAENYEQYF
TRBJ1-1 TRBV4-1 TRBD1 NA TGCGCCAGCAGCCTCGGGACAGGGTTGAAGGCTGAAGCTTTCTTT CASSLGTGLKAEAFF
TRBJ1-2 TRBV19 NA NA TGTGCCAGTAGTATAGGTGGCCCCAACTATGGCTACACCTTC CASSIGGPNYGYTF
TRBJ1-1 TRBV4-1 NA NA TGCGCCAGCAGCCAAGGGGGGGTTACCACTGAAGCTTTCTTT CASSQGGVTTEAFF
TRBJ2-7 TRBV18 NA NA TGTGCCAGCTCACCACCCAGGGGCTATTCCTACGAGCAGTACTTC CASSPPRGYSYEQYF
TRBJ1-5 TRBV23-1 TRBD1 few TGCGCCAGCAGTCACGGACAGGGAGAGCCCCAGCATTTT CASSHGQGEPQHF
TRBJ2-3 TRBV9 TRBD2 NA TGTGCCAGCAGCGTACGACGCAGCGGGGGGGCGAATACGCAGTATTTT CASSVRRSGGANTQYF
TRBJ1-5 TRBV18 TRBD1 NA TGTGCCAGCTCGCAAGGACAGGATAGCAATCAGCCCCAGCATTTT CASSQGQDSNQPQHF
TRBJ2-6 TRBV2 TRBD1 once TGTGCCAGCAGACCGGGACAGGGTGTCTCTGGGGCCAACGTCCTGACTTTC CASRPGQGVSGANVLTF
TRBJ1-5 TRBV28 NA once TGTGCCAGCCTCAGAGGGGGTTTGCCCCAGCATTTT CASLRGGLPQHF
TRBJ2-5 TRBV7-8 NA NA TGTGCCAGCAGCCCGGACATGGACTACGAAGAGACCCAGTACTTC CASSPDMDYEETQYF
TRBJ1-1 TRBV11-2 NA NA TGTGCCACCGCAACCCACGGTAGTGAAGCTTTCTTT CATATHGSEAFF
TRBJ2-7 TRBV4-2 NA NA TGTGCCAGCAGCCAAGAAGGGCTAGCAGGAGCCCACGAGCAGTACTTC CASSQEGLAGAHEQYF
TRBJ2-1 TRBV6-5 TRBD2 NA TGTGCCAGCAGTTATTTTCCAGCGGGAGGCCAGAATGAGCAGTTCTTC CASSYFPAGGQNEQFF
TRBJ1-2 TRBV28 NA NA TGTGCCAGCAGTTTAAGGACAGACTATGGCTACACCTTC CASSLRTDYGYTF
TRBJ1-1 TRBV7-6 NA NA TGTGCCAGCAGCCCCCGACAGGACACTGAAGCTTTCTTT CASSPRQDTEAFF
TRBJ1-2 TRBV28 NA NA TGTGCCAGCAGTTTAGCGGCGGACTATGGCTACACCTTC CASSLAADYGYTF
TRBJ2-7 TRBV5-4 TRBD1 once TGTGCCAGCAGCCGGACAGGAAGCTCCTACGAGCAGTACTTC CASSRTGSSYEQYF
TRBJ1-2 TRBV7-2 TRBD1 NA TGTGCCAGCAGCCCTTGGGACAGGGGGATGAGTGGCTACACCTTC CASSPWDRGMSGYTF
TRBJ2-1 TRBV9 TRBD1 NA TGTGCCAGCAGCACCCGGACAGGGAACTACAATGAGCAGTTCTTC CASSTRTGNYNEQFF
TRBJ1-2 TRBV25-1 NA NA TGTGCCAGCAGTGACGACGCGGCGGGCTATGGCTACACCTTC CASSDDAAGYGYTF
TRBJ2-3 TRBV30 NA NA TGTGCCTGGAGTGACGGACTCCCCAATACGCAGTATTTT CAWSDGLPNTQYF
TRBJ2-7 TRBV7-8 TRBD2 NA TGTGCCAGCAGCATTACTAGCGGGACCTACGAGCAGTACTTC CASSITSGTYEQYF
TRBJ1-4 TRBV15 NA NA TGTGCCACCAGCAGAGATGGCCAACCAACTAATGAAAAACTGTTTTTT CATSRDGQPTNEKLFF
TRBJ2-7 TRBV5-1 NA NA TGCGCCAGCAGCTTGGTCAGGGCTAATGGGAACTACGAGCAGTACTTC CASSLVRANGNYEQYF
TRBJ2-7 TRBV27 TRBD2 NA TGTGCCAGCAGTACTAGCGGGAGTCCCCCCCACTACGAGCAGTACTTC CASSTSGSPPHYEQYF
TRBJ1-2 TRBV7-2 NA few TGTGCCAGCAGCTTAATAACACGCCGGGATGGCTACACCTTC CASSLITRRDGYTF
TRBJ2-7 TRBV28 TRBD1 few TGTGCCAGCATTCCCCAGGGGGCAAATTACTACGAGCAGTACTTC CASIPQGANYYEQYF
TRBJ2-5 TRBV7-9 NA NA TGTGCCAGCTTGTCGACCCCTCGGGGGCAAGAGACCCAGTACTTC CASLSTPRGQETQYF
TRBJ2-5 TRBV19 NA NA TGTGCCAGTCGCCGACGAGTAGAGGGGACCCAGTACTTC CASRRRVEGTQYF
TRBJ1-2 TRBV27 NA NA TGTGCCAGCAGCTACAGAGAAAACTATGGCTACACCTTC CASSYRENYGYTF
TRBJ2-2 TRBV4-3 NA few TGCGCCAGCAGCCAAGATGCCGTGACAGGGAACACCGGGGAGCTGTTTTTT CASSQDAVTGNTGELFF
TRBJ1-5 TRBV5-1 NA once TGCGCCAGCAGCTTGGGCCAACGGCAGCCCCAGCATTTT CASSLGQRQPQHF
TRBJ1-2 TRBV6-6 NA NA TGTGCCAGCATAAAGGGGCGCGGATTCTATGGCTACACCTTC CASIKGRGFYGYTF
TRBJ2-7 TRBV5-1 NA NA TGCGCCAGCAGCTTGGTTTTTAGGGGTTCCTACGAGCAGTACTTC CASSLVFRGSYEQYF
TRBJ1-1 TRBV29-1 NA NA TGCAGCGTCCGACCCGGGGCACGGGGGACTGAAGCTTTCTTT CSVRPGARGTEAFF
TRBJ2-1 TRBV6-6 TRBD2 NA TGTGCCAGCAGTCGTACTAGCGGGGGTTCCTACAATGAGCAGTTCTTC CASSRTSGGSYNEQFF
TRBJ2-2 TRBV29-1 TRBD2 few TGCAGCGCTCTGAAGGCGGGAGACACCGGGGAGCTGTTTTTT CSALKAGDTGELFF
TRBJ1-1 TRBV30 NA NA TGTGCCTGGAGTGAGCGGGGGTACACTGAAGCTTTCTTT CAWSERGYTEAFF
TRBJ1-3 TRBV7-9 NA NA TGTGCCAGCAGCCGACTCCTTGAGGGGGACACCATATATTTT CASSRLLEGDTIYF
TRBJ2-2 TRBV7-6 NA once TGTGCCAGCAGCTTGACTCAGCGGTCGAACACCGGGGAGCTGTTTTTT CASSLTQRSNTGELFF
TRBJ1-2 TRBV6-1 TRBD1 NA TGTGCCAGCAGTGCCGAAAAAGGGGGCTTATGGCTCTATGGCTACACCTTC CASSAEKGGLWLYGYTF
TRBJ2-7 TRBV6-5 TRBD1 NA TGTGCCAGCAGTTACGGGACAGGGGCCTTGTACGAGCAGTACTTC CASSYGTGALYEQYF
TRBJ2-5 TRBV6-5 TRBD2 NA TGTGCCAGCAGCTACTTGGTGGGGACTATACAAGAGACCCAGTACTTC CASSYLVGTIQETQYF
TRBJ2-6 TRBV6-4 NA NA TGTGCCAGCAAGGAGTACTCTGGGGCCAACGTCCTGACTTTC CASKEYSGANVLTF
TRBJ2-7 TRBV6-1 TRBD2 NA TGTGCCAGCATGGTGGGGGGGGTGGTCCACGAGCAGTACTTC CASMVGGVVHEQYF
TRBJ2-7 TRBV5-6 TRBD1 NA TGTGCCAGCAGCGTCGCAGGGGGCTACGAGCAGTACTTC CASSVAGGYEQYF
TRBJ1-6 TRBV10-3 TRBD1 NA TGTGCCATCAGCCCCCCGGGACAGAATTCACCCCTCCACTTT CAISPPGQNSPLHF
TRBJ2-5 TRBV28 TRBD1 NA TGTGCCAGCAGTAGGGGGCTGGGGTTAGAGGGCCAAGAGACCCAGTACTTC CASSRGLGLEGQETQYF
TRBJ2-6 TRBV4-3 NA NA TGCGCCAGCAGCCGAGAAGGACTCTATGGGGCCAACGTCCTGACTTTC CASSREGLYGANVLTF
TRBJ2-3 TRBV4-2 TRBD2 NA TGTGCCAGCAGCCAAGAATGGGGACGGGAGGCTTCAGATACGCAGTATTTT CASSQEWGREASDTQYF
TRBJ1-1 TRBV28 TRBD1 once TGTGCCAGCAGTCACCCCGCAGGGGGGACTTCTTTCACTGAAGCTTTCTTT CASSHPAGGTSFTEAFF
TRBJ2-5 TRBV6-1 NA NA TGTGCCAGCAGTGACACTCGCTTCCCAGAGACCCAGTACTTC CASSDTRFPETQYF